What follows are 8 T cell receptor beta chains derived from one specimen sequenced in a study of human T cells and chemical hapten exposure. MiXCR, run by TCRdb on the RACE reads, gives a single entry per CDR3 protein. The profile shows 65,000 to 90,000 distinct CDR3 sequences, roughly 15% of them singletons. Stated time point: pre-sensitization, week 0. Treatment defined: therapeutic diphenylcyclopropenone sensitization with weekly scalp DPC. Sequences were derived from whole blood, sampled in connection with sensitization to the hapten diphenylcyclopropenone (DPC). These receptors all come from a woman aged 50 to 60 with alopecia areata. Some clones in this sample may be carry-over from other donors' samples.

The V gene is TRBV3-1, the J gene TRBJ1-1; D perhaps matches TRBD1 (6 bases). CDR1 and CDR2 (germline): LGHDT, YNNKEL (reference sequence). Trimming took off 3 bases at V and 6 bases at J, with 8 bases between the two ends. CDR3 length: 12 amino acids. This CDR3 is CASSQTGPEAFF. For the CDR3, the DNA is TGTGCCAGCAGCCAGACAGGACCTGAAGCTTTCTTT.

The chain links TRBV2 to TRBJ2-1; no definite D call. The V and J ends lost 10 bases and 5 bases respectively, with 12 bases between them. This CDR3 has 12 residues. Germline V CDR1 and CDR2: SNHLY, FYNNEI. The CDR3 reads CATTNQHNEQFF. The CDR3 DNA sequence: TGTGCCACCACTAATCAGCACAATGAGCAGTTCTTC.

There are many counts of this clonotype. The CDR3 nucleotides read TGTGCCAGCAGCCCACGGGACAGCTCCTACGAGCAGTACTTC. This translates into CASSPRDSSYEQYF. The rearrangement joins TRBV21-1 to TRBJ2-7; the D call of TRBD1 is as the table states it, not checked on the DNA. TRBV21-1 is labeled a pseudogene. CDR3 length equals 14 residues.

The chain recombines TRBV29-1 with TRBJ1-4; D remains unclear. Germline-derived CDR1 and CDR2 are SQVTM and ANQGSEA. This CDR3 is built from 13 residues. V lost 7 bases and J lost 5, with 14 bases in between. This CDR3 reads CSALLSGNEKLFF. DNA of the CDR3: TGCAGCGCCCTACTGTCTGGGAATGAAAAACTGTTTTTT.

The chain couples TRBV20-1 to TRBJ2-7; either TRBD1 or TRBD2 may fit D (5 bases each). CDR1 and CDR2 (germline): DFQATT, SNEGSKA (reference sequence). CDR3 length equals 16 residues. V was clipped by 8 bases and J by 3 bases, with 26 bases between them. The CDR3: CSSNLLGTENLYEQYF. CDR3 sequence (DNA): TGCAGTTCAAACCTTCTAGGGACGGAGAATCTCTACGAGCAGTACTTC.

This clonotype was recorded many times. The rearrangement joins TRBV27 to TRBJ2-1; TRBD2 agrees at 8 bases. Germline assignment: CDR1 MNHEY and CDR2 SMNVEV (reference sequence). The CDR3 runs to 16 residues. The J segment lost 3 bases and the V segment lost 0 bases, leaving 4 bases of the junction unmatched. CDR3 nucleotides: TGTGCCAGCAGTTTATCGAGCGGGAGCCGCTACAATGAGCAGTTCTTC. As protein: CASSLSSGSRYNEQFF.

This clonotype was seen many times. V usage is TRBV18 and J usage is TRBJ2-3, with a possible D match to TRBD2 (6 bases). CDR3 length: 16 residues. With 0 bases removed from V and 6 bases from J, the gap between germline ends came to 16 bases. CDR1 is KGHSH, CDR2 LQKENI, per germline. In DNA form, the CDR3 reads TGTGCCAGCTCACCACCGTCGAACGGGAGATTTGATACGCAGTATTTT. This gives the protein CASSPPSNGRFDTQYF.

V is TRBV7-2 and J is TRBJ2-5; 8 bases line up with TRBD2. Trimming cost V 5 bases and J 1 base; bases outside gene matches: 3. Germline CDR1 and CDR2: SGHTA and FQGNSA. This CDR3 comprises 14 residues. In DNA, the CDR3 is TGTGCCAGCAGCAGGACTAGCAGCCAAGAGACCCAGTACTTC. It encodes CASSRTSSQETQYF.